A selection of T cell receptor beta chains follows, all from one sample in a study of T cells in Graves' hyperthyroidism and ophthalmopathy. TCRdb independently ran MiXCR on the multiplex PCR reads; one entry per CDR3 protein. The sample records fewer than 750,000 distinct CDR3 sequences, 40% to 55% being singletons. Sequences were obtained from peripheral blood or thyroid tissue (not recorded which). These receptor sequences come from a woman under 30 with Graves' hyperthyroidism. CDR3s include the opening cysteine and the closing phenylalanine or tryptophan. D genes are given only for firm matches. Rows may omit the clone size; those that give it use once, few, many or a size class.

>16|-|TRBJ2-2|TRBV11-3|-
TGTGCCAGCAGCTCCAACCGACAGGCCAACACCGGGGAGCTGTTTTTT
CASSSNRQANTGELFF
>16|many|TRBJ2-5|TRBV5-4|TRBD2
TGTGCCAGCAGCTTGGGGGGGGGAGGCCCTAGTGAGACCCAGTACTTC
CASSLGGGGPSETQYF
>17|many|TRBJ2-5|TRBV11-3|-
TGTGCCAGCAGCTCCCCTGGGGTCCTCAGGGCCCAAGAGACCCAGTACTTC
CASSSPGVLRAQETQYF
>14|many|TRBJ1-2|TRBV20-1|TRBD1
TGCAGTGCGCCGGGACAGGATGGGAACTATGGCTACACCTTC
CSAPGQDGNYGYTF
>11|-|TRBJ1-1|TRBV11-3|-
TGTGCCAGCACCTCAGGGGCGGGAGCTTTCTTT
CASTSGAGAFF
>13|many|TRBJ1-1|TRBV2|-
TGTGCCAGCAGTATCGACAGAAGAACTGAAGCTTTCTTT
CASSIDRRTEAFF
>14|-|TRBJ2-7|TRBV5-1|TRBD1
TGCGCCAGCATACGGGACAGGGAGGTCTACGAGCAGTACTTC
CASIRDREVYEQYF
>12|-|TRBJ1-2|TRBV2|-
TGTGCCAGCAAGGAGGGGACTACTGGAAACACCTTC
CASKEGTTGNTF
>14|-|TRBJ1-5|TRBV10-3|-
TGTGCCATCAGTGAGTCAGAGGATCTGGAGACCCAGCATTTT
CAISESEDLETQHF
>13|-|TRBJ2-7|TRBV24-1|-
TGTGCCACCAGTGATTTGGAGGGGGACGAGCAGTACTTC
CATSDLEGDEQYF
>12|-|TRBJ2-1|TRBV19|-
TGTGCCAGTAGTCCCCCGAACAATGAGCAGTTCTTC
CASSPPNNEQFF
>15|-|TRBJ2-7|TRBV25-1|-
TGTGCCAGCAGTGAACGCTTGCTGGGGTTCTACGAGCAGTACTTC
CASSERLLGFYEQYF
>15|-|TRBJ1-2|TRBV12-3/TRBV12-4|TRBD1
TGTGCCAGCAGTTCACAGGGGGCCGCTAACTATGGCTACACCTTC
CASSSQGAANYGYTF
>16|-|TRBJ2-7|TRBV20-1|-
TGCAGTGCTAGACTATCTTTAGCGGTAGATACGTACGAGCAGTACTTC
CSARLSLAVDTYEQYF
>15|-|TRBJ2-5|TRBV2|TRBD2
TGTGCCATCAGCGGGGGGGAGGGGGCAGGGGAGACCCAGCACTTC
CAISGGEGAGETQHF
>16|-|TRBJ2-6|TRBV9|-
TGTGCCAGCAGCACACAGGACTACACCGGGGCCAACGTCCTGACTTTC
CASSTQDYTGANVLTF
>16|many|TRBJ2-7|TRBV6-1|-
TGTGCCAGCAGTGAAGCTCGTTGGCTAGTGGCCTACGAGCAGTACTTC
CASSEARWLVAYEQYF
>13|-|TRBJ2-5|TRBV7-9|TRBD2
TGTGCCAGCAGGGGAGGGGAAGCGGAGACCCAGTACTTC
CASRGGEAETQYF